These T cell receptor beta chains were read from a single sample in a study of blood T cell repertoires in COVID-19. TCRdb keeps only in-frame clones here, not all; method: immunoSEQ multiplex PCR. The table has roughly 230,000 clones, 80% to 95% seen once; the top ten hold roughly 0.79%. Sequencing used peripheral blood. All receptors come from a man in his thirties or forties with COVID-19, enrolled during active disease. Both conserved end residues are part of each CDR3. A D gene is named only where the DNA matches it firmly. Expanded clones are given a class, and other clones once, few, many or no size at all.

d_gene,j_gene,abundance,v_gene,CDR3nt,CDR3aa
-,TRBJ2-3,-,TRBV5-1,TGCGCCAGCAGCTTGGCCGGGGGTTTTGGCACAGATACGCAGTATTTT,CASSLAGGFGTDTQYF
-,TRBJ1-6,-,TRBV19,TGTGCCAGTAGTATTACCGGGACCGGGAGCTCCTATAATTCACCCCTCCACTTT,CASSITGTGSSYNSPLHF
-,TRBJ2-3,-,TRBV5-5,TGTGCCAGCAGCTTGCCGTCAGATACGCAGTATTTT,CASSLPSDTQYF
TRBD1,TRBJ2-3,-,TRBV5-1,TGCGCCAGCAGCCCCGACAGGGGTACAGATACGCAGTATTTT,CASSPDRGTDTQYF
-,TRBJ1-1,-,TRBV2,TGTGCCAGCAGTGATTATTCCACTGAAGCTTTCTTT,CASSDYSTEAFF
TRBD1,TRBJ2-7,-,TRBV6-5,TGTGCCACGTCGGGACAGCTTTACGAGCAGTACTTC,CATSGQLYEQYF
TRBD1,TRBJ1-2,-,TRBV19,TGTGCCACCTCCCAGGGACAGGCTCCTAACTATGGCTACACCTTC,CATSQGQAPNYGYTF
-,TRBJ2-7,-,TRBV27,TGTGCCACAAGGACATTCTCCTACGAGCAGTACTTC,CATRTFSYEQYF
-,TRBJ1-2,-,TRBV19,TGTGCCAGTAGTATAAGAGGTCACTATGGCTACACCTTC,CASSIRGHYGYTF
TRBD2,TRBJ2-1,-,TRBV27,TGTGCCAGCAGGCCCCTCCAATCGGGACTAGCGGGGGATCGCGTCAATGAGCAGTTCTTC,CASRPLQSGLAGDRVNEQFF
TRBD1,TRBJ1-5,few,TRBV7-3,TGTGCCAGCAGCCCAGGGGGTGGGCAGCCCCAGCATTTT,CASSPGGGQPQHF
-,TRBJ1-1,-,TRBV6-5,TGTGCCAGCAAGCAGAACACTGAAGCTTTCTTT,CASKQNTEAFF
TRBD2,TRBJ2-5,-,TRBV3-1/TRBV3-2,TGTGCCAGCAGCTCAGACACTAGCGGGGGTCGAATTCCAGAGACCCAGTACTTC,CASSSDTSGGRIPETQYF
TRBD2,TRBJ2-5,-,TRBV7-7,TGTGCCAGCAGCTTAGGGGCCCTCCTGACTAGCGGGGGTGAGACCCAGTACTTC,CASSLGALLTSGGETQYF
-,TRBJ2-3,-,TRBV3-1/TRBV3-2,TGTGCCAGCAGCCAAGGTTTATTGCGGGGGCCCGTCGGGAATACGCAGTATTTT,CASSQGLLRGPVGNTQYF
TRBD2,TRBJ2-3,-,TRBV5-4,TGTGCCAGCAGCTTGGGAACTAGCGGGGGACAAGATACGCAGTATTTT,CASSLGTSGGQDTQYF
TRBD1,TRBJ2-5,-,TRBV9,TGTGCCAGCAGCGTCGACAGGGGGCGAGAGACCCAGTACTTC,CASSVDRGRETQYF
TRBD1,TRBJ1-6,-,TRBV20-1,TGCAGTGCTAGTGTGCGACAGGGAGTTTCACCCCTCCACTTT,CSASVRQGVSPLHF
-,TRBJ2-5,once,TRBV7-6,TGTGCCAGCAGCTTAGGCGGGCTCCAAGAGACCCAGTACTTC,CASSLGGLQETQYF
TRBD1,TRBJ1-1,-,TRBV12-5,TGTGCTAGTGGTTTGCTCCGAGGGACAGGGCCCGGCCAGGCTTTCTTT,CASGLLRGTGPGQAFF
-,TRBJ1-3,few,TRBV6-5,TGTGCCAGCAGGCGGGACTGGGACTCTGGAAACACCATATATTTT,CASRRDWDSGNTIYF
-,TRBJ1-4,-,TRBV20-1,TGCAGTGCTAGTGACACGTCCGGGGGTGAAAAACTGTTTTTT,CSASDTSGGEKLFF
-,TRBJ1-1,-,TRBV6-1,TGTGCCAGCAGTGATACAGGGAGATTTAACACTGAAGCTTTCTTT,CASSDTGRFNTEAFF